Listed here are 6 T cell receptor beta chains from one sample, sequenced in a study of response to subunit inactivated influenza vaccine. MiXCR, applied by TCRdb to the RT-PCR reads, yields one record per CDR3 protein. The profile shows about 580,000 distinct CDR3 sequences, 14% of them singletons. Sequenced here: PBMCs from blood, sampled less than 13 days after vaccination. The receptors shown here come from a man between 45 and 60 years old who received an inactivated influenza vaccine.

This clonotype was seen at least ten times. V usage is TRBV2 and J usage is TRBJ1-4, with TRBD1 matching 7 bases. The germline V gene encodes CDR1 SNHLY and CDR2 FYNNEI. The CDR3 is made up of 15 amino acids. V shed 6 bases, J shed 4 bases, and the junction held 8 bases outside the gene matches. CDR3 protein: CASSTRTGFNEKLFF. The CDR3 DNA sequence: TGTGCCAGCAGCACGAGGACAGGTTTTAATGAAAAACTGTTTTTT.

This clonotype was seen a few times. The chain has TRBV20-1 and TRBJ1-2, with 7 positions matching TRBD1. The CDR3 spans 11 residues. V was pared by 6 bases and J by 7 bases, with 5 bases of the junction left unmatched. The germline CDR1 and CDR2 sequences are DFQATT and SNEGSKA (reference sequence). CDR3 amino acids: CSAPDRVGYTF. CDR3 bases: TGCAGTGCCCCCGACAGGGTTGGCTACACCTTC.

This clonotype was counted only a few times. The chain carries TRBV28 and TRBJ1-5, with D possibly TRBD1 on 5 matching bases. The germline V and J ends were trimmed by 3 bases and 7 bases, with 10 bases remaining between them. The CDR3 length is 13 residues. Per the germline V gene, CDR1 is MDHEN and CDR2 is SYDVKM. CDR3 coding DNA: TGTGCCAGCAGTTTGGGGGTGGGGCAGCCCCAGCATTTT. It yields the protein CASSLGVGQPQHF. The full variable domain, completed using reference TRBV28 and TRBJ1-5, is DVKVTQSSRYLVKRTGEKVFLECVQDMDHENMFWYRQDPGLGLRLIYFSYDVKMKEKGDIPEGYSVSREKKERFSLILESASTNQTSMYLCASSLGVGQPQHFGDGTRLSIL.

This clonotype was found a few times. V gene TRBV20-1 combines with J gene TRBJ2-3; D is unclear. Looked up from germline, CDR1 is DFQATT and CDR2 is SNEGSKA (reference sequence). Deletions cut 2 bases from V and 1 base from J, with 10 bases between. CDR3 length: 14 residues. As DNA, the CDR3 is TGCAGTGCTAGAAAGGAGTGGGGCACAGATACGCAGTATTTT. Its protein product is CSARKEWGTDTQYF.

This clonotype occurred a few times. The chain has TRBV12-3 or TRBV12-4 and TRBJ1-5, with TRBD1 matching 9 bases. The CDR3 is 14 residues long. V gave up 5 bases and J gave up 6 bases; unmatched junction bases: 5. The CDR3 nucleotides are TGTGCCAGCAGTCAACAGGGGGCCGTTCAGCCCCAGCATTTT. Protein sequence: CASSQQGAVQPQHF.

This clonotype was detected many times. The junction departs from the called germline gene at one end, perhaps through a read error. The chain carries TRBV10-3 and TRBJ2-2; TRBD1 aligns across 8 bases. This CDR3 is 14 amino acids long. From germline, CDR1 is ENHRY and CDR2 SYGVKD. CDR3 region: CAIWQGAKTGELFF. CDR3 nucleotide sequence: TGTGCCATCTGGCAGGGGGCGAAAACCGGGGAGCTGTTTTTT.